Included here is one T cell receptor beta chain sequence, with context. Antigen: not known. Full-length variable regions came from constant-region reverse primers plus semi-nested Nested Universal Primer A PCR. TCRdb independently ran MiXCR on the 5' RACE reads; one entry per CDR3 protein. The repertoire consists of tens of thousands of distinct CDR3 sequences, with about 28% occurring once and the leading ten covering around 3.1%. Study-wide results and limits: Tumor Treg TCRs overlapped most with tumor naive CD4+ cells. The TCR gene usage of tumor memory CD4+ T cells clustered together with blood and lymph node memory CD4+ cells and with lymph node naive CD4+ cells.

The memory fraction was CD4+CD45RO+CD25- cells. Sequences were obtained from tumor-infiltrating memory CD4+ T cells sorted from the breast tumor. Subset specified: memory CD4+ T cells, CD4+CD45RO+CD25-. The origin of this receptor is a female donor with breast cancer.

Here the CDR3 reads CASSSQAYGYTF. The DNA for the CDR3 is TGTGCCAGCAGTTCCCAGGCCTATGGCTACACCTTC. V usage is TRBV28 and J usage is TRBJ1-2; D unresolved. Trimming removed 4 bases at V and 4 bases at J, with 7 bases between. In germline, CDR1 is MDHEN, CDR2 SYDVKM. This CDR3 contains 12 residues.